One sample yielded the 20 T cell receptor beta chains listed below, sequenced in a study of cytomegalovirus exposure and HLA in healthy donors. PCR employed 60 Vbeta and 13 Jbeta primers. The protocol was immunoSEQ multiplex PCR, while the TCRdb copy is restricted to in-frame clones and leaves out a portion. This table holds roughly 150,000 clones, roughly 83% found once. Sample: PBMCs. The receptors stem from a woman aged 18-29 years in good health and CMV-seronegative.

CDR3 bases: TGTGCCAGCAGCGGGTGGACTAGCGGTTCAGATACGCAGTATTTT. As protein: CASSGWTSGSDTQYF. The J gene is TRBJ2-3, the V gene TRBV9; TRBD2 aligns across 10 bases. Per the germline V gene, CDR1 is SGDLS and CDR2 is YYNGEE. This CDR3 spans 15 amino acids. V was pared by 3 bases and J by 4 bases, with 5 bases of the junction left unmatched.

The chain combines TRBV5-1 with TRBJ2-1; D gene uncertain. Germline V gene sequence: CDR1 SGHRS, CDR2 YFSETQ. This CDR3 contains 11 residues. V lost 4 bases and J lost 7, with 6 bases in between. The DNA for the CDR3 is TGCGCCAGCAGCGTCGGGAATGAGCAGTTCTTC. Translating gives CASSVGNEQFF.

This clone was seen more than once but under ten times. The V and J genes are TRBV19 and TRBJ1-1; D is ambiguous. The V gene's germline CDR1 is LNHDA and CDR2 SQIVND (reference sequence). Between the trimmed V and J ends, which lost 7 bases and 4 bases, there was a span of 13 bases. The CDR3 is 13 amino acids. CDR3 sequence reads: CASKRDRSTEAFF. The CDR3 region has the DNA TGTGCCAGTAAGAGGGATAGGAGCACTGAAGCTTTCTTT.

In nucleotides, the CDR3 is TGCGCCAGCAGCATCCGGGCGGGTAGCGGGGGGGCCGGACAAGAGACCCAGTACTTC. Translation: CASSIRAGSGGAGQETQYF. V and J are TRBV4-1 and TRBJ2-5; 11 positions match TRBD2. Germline V gene lookup returns CDR1 MGHRA and CDR2 YSYEKL. The CDR3 is 19 amino acids. V dropped 5 bases and J dropped 2; count of bases not matched to a gene: 16.

The CDR3 is CAISERGTDTQYF. CDR3 sequence (DNA): TGTGCCATCAGTGAGCGGGGCACAGATACGCAGTATTTT. The V gene is TRBV10-3, the J gene TRBJ2-3; D unresolved. Germline assignment: CDR1 ENHRY and CDR2 SYGVKD. The length of the CDR3 is 13 residues. V dropped 2 bases and J dropped 1 base, with 4 bases sitting between them.

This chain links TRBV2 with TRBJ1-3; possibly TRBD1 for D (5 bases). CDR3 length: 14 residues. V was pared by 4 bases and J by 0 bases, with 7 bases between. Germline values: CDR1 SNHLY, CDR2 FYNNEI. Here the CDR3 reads CASSAGFSGNTIYF. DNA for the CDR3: TGTGCCAGCAGTGCAGGGTTCTCTGGAAACACCATATATTTT.

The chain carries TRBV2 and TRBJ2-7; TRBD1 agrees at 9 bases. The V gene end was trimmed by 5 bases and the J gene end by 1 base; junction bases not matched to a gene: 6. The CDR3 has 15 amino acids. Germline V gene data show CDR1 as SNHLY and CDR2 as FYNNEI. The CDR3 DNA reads TGTGCCAGCAGTATTTTCGGGACAGGGTCCTACGAGCAGTACTTC. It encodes CASSIFGTGSYEQYF.

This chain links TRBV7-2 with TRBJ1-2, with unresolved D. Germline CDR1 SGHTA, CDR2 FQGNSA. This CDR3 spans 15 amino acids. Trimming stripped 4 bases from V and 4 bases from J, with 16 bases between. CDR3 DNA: TGTGCCAGCAGCTCCCGTGACAAGGCTCTCTATGGCTACACCTTC. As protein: CASSSRDKALYGYTF.

As DNA, the CDR3 is TGCGCCAGCAGCCATACAGATACGAAGAGCGGCTACACCTTC. Translated, it gives CASSHTDTKSGYTF. The chain uses TRBV5-1 and TRBJ1-2; D is uncertain. The CDR3 sequence is 14 residues long. Trimming took off 4 bases at V and 8 bases at J, with 18 bases between the two ends. Germline-derived CDR1 and CDR2 are SGHRS and YFSETQ.

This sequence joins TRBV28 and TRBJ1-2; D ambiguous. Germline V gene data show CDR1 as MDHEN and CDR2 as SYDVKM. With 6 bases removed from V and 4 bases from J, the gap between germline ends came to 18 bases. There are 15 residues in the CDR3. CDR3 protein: CASRDRALGGYGYTF. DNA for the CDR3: TGTGCCAGCAGAGACCGGGCCCTGGGAGGCTATGGCTACACCTTC.

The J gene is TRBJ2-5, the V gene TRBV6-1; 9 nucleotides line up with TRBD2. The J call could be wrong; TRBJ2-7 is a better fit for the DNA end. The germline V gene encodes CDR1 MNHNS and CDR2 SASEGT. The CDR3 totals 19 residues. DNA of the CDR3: TGTGCCAGCAGTGAATCTTCACACAATCTAGCGGGGAGTTCCTACGAGCAGTACTTC. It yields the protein CASSESSHNLAGSSYEQYF.

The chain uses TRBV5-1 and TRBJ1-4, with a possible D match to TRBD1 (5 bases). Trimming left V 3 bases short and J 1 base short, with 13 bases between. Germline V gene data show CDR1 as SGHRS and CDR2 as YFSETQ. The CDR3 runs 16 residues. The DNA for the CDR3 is TGCGCCAGCAGCTGGGGGAGGATACAAACTAATGAAAAACTGTTTTTT. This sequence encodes CASSWGRIQTNEKLFF.

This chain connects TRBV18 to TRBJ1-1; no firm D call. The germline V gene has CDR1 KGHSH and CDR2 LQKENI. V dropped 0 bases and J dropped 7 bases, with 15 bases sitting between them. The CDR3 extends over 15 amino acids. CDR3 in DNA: TGTGCCAGCTCACCACCGGCAGGTTATAGTGGTGAAGCTTTCTTT. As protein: CASSPPAGYSGEAFF.

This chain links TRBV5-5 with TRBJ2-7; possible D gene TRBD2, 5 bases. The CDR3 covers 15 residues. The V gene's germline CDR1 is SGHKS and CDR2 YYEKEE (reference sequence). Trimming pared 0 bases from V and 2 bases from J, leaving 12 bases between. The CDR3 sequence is CASSLVIGVPYEQYF. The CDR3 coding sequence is TGTGCCAGCAGCTTGGTTATCGGGGTCCCCTACGAGCAGTACTTC.

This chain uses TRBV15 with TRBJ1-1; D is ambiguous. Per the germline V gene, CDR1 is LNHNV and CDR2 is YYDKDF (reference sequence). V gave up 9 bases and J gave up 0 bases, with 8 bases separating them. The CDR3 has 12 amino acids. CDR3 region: CATAPVNTEAFF. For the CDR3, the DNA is TGTGCCACAGCTCCGGTGAACACTGAAGCTTTCTTT.

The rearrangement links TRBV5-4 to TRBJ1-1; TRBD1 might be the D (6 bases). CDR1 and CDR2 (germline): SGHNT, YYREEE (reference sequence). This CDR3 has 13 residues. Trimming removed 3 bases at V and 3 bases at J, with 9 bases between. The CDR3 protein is CASSSGQYTEAFF. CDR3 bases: TGTGCCAGCAGCTCAGGACAGTACACTGAAGCTTTCTTT.

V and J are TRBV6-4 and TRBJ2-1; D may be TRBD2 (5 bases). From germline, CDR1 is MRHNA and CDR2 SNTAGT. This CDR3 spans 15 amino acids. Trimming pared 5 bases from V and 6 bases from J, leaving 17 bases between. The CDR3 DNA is TGTGCCAGCAGTCTTGAGAACCGGGGATTCAATGAGCAGTTCTTC. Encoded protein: CASSLENRGFNEQFF.

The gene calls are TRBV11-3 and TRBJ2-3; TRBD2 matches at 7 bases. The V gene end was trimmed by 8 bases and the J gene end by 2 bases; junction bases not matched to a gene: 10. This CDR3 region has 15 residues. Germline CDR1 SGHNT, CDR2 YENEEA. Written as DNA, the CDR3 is TGTGCCAGCGGGAAAGGGGAGGGATACACAGATACGCAGTATTTT. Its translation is CASGKGEGYTDTQYF.

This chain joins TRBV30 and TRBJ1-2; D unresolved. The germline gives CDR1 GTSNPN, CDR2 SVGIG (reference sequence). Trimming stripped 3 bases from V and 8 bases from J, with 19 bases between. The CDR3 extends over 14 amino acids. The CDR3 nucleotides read TGTGCCTGGAGGACCGCCGGCCGGGGAGGCGGCTACACCTTC. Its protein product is CAWRTAGRGGGYTF.

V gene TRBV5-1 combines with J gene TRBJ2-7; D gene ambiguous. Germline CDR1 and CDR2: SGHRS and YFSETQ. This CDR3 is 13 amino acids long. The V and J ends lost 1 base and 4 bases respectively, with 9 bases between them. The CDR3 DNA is TGCGCCAGCAGCTTGACTTCTCCGTACGAGCAGTACTTC. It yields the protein CASSLTSPYEQYF.